This T cell receptor (beta chain) was sequenced during a study of shared clonotypes between healthy human individuals. Whole-study findings and limits: The donor pool, a small one, limited the genetic and exposure-history diversity represented.

Every unsorted PBMC PCR replicate was loaded with 300 ng DNA, around 30,000 T cell genomes. Per the authors' pipeline: From ImmunoSEQ came sequences covering only the junction and carrying no quality scores, so filtering differed. This table comes from immunoSEQ multiplex PCR, and its TCRdb copy is limited to in-frame clones, with some not included. The V and J calls and clone size were taken over from that table, and D and trimming were inferred from the DNA. The table records approximately 510,000 clones, roughly 78% of them present only once. A remark on this clone: What it binds is unknown.

Sequencing was carried out using PBMCs. This TCR was recovered from a woman aged 35 to 49 in good health. Some clones in this sample may be carry-over from other donors' samples.

CDR3 nucleotide sequence: TGTGCCTGGAGTGTAAGGCAAGACTACGAGCAGTACTTC. Translation gives CAWSVRQDYEQYF. The chain combines TRBV30 with TRBJ2-7; the D is unclear. Trimming removed 0 bases from V and 3 bases from J, with 9 bases in between. Germline CDR1 reads GTSNPN; CDR2 reads SVGIG (reference sequence). The CDR3 extends over 13 amino acids.